Below, one T cell receptor (beta chain) is given with its context. This specimen comes from a study of shared clonotypes between healthy human individuals. The naive CD8 population came from CD45RO-negative cells selected for CCR7, without terminally differentiated effector memory CD45RA+ cells. V dropped 0 bases and J dropped 2; count of bases not matched to a gene: 4. The CDR3 contains 15 residues. The germline V gene encodes CDR1 MNHEY and CDR2 SVGAGI. Sequencing was performed with immunoSEQ multiplex PCR; in TCRdb, only in-frame clones are kept and a portion is missing. Altogether about 2 million clones are present, approximately 94% being singletons, with the ten largest covering 1.1%.

V is TRBV6-5 and J is TRBJ2-7; 7 bases are shared with TRBD1. The sequenced material came from naive CD8+ T cells sorted from blood. This receptor was taken from a man between 18 and 35 years old in good health. CDR3 region: CASSYSWDSAYEQYF. The CDR3 DNA follows: TGTGCCAGCAGTTACTCGTGGGACAGCGCCTACGAGCAGTACTTC.